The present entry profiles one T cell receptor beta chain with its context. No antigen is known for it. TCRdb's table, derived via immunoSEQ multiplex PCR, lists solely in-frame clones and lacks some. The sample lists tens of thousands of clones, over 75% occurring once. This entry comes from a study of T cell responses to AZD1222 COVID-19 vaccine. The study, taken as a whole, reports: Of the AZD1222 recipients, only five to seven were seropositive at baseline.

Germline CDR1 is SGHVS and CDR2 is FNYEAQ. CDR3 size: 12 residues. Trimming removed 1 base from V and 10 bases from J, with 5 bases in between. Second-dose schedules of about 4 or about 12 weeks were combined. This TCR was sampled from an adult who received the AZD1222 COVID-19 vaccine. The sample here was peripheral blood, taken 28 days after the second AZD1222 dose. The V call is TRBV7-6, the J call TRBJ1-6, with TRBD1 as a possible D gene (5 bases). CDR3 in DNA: TGTGCCAGCAGCTTAGGGGGGTCACCCCTCCACTTT. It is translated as CASSLGGSPLHF.